Listed here are 24 T cell receptor beta chains from one sample, sequenced in a study of cytomegalovirus exposure and HLA in healthy donors. The study ran its PCR with 60 Vbeta and 13 Jbeta primers. TCRdb keeps only in-frame clones here, not all; method: immunoSEQ multiplex PCR. The data show over 100,000 clones, with roughly 9.6% seen just once and approximately 7.5% held by the top ten. Source material: PBMCs. The receptors stem from a woman aged 40 to 50 in good health and CMV-seropositive.

This clone occurred a few times. This rearrangement joins TRBV2 to TRBJ1-5; D gene unclear. Between the trimmed V and J ends, which lost 5 bases and 5 bases, there was a span of 7 bases. Germline CDR1 reads SNHLY; CDR2 reads FYNNEI. The CDR3 contains 12 residues. CDR3 region: CASSSLYQPQHF. CDR3 DNA: TGTGCCAGCAGTTCACTGTATCAGCCCCAGCATTTT. The whole variable domain, remainder taken from reference TRBV2 and TRBJ1-5, is EPEVTQTPSHQVTQMGQEVILRCVPISNHLYFYWYRQILGQKVEFLVSFYNNEISEKSEIFDDQFSVERPDGSNFTLKIRSTKLEDSAMYFCASSSLYQPQHFGDGTRLSIL.

The chain has TRBV6-6 and TRBJ2-7; 7 nucleotides match TRBD1. The junction had 12 bases not matched to a gene; V was cut back by 5 bases and J by 5 bases. CDR1 MNHNY and CDR2 SVGAGI come from the germline V gene (reference sequence). There are 15 residues in the CDR3. The CDR3 reads CASSQDRVRAHEQYF. The CDR3 DNA reads TGTGCCAGCAGTCAAGACAGGGTCCGGGCCCACGAGCAGTACTTC.

This clone was seen only a few times. The rearrangement joins TRBV6-1 to TRBJ2-7; 8 bases line up with TRBD1. Germline V gene lookup returns CDR1 MNHNS and CDR2 SASEGT. This CDR3 has 13 residues. V was clipped by 5 bases and J by 1 base; unmatched bases: 1. CDR3 nucleotides: TGTGCCAGCAGTCGACAGGGGTCCTACGAGCAGTACTTC. It specifies CASSRQGSYEQYF.

In this sample, this clone turned up a few times. V and J are TRBV7-8 and TRBJ2-2; the D gene is possibly TRBD1 (6 bases). V was trimmed by 5 bases and J by 6 bases, leaving 19 bases between them. The CDR3 has 16 residues. Per the germline V gene, CDR1 is SGHVS and CDR2 is FQNEAQ. CDR3 DNA: TGTGCCAGCAGCGTACAGGGCCTGGGGCGGCCCGGGGAGCTGTTTTTT. It translates to CASSVQGLGRPGELFF.

J is TRBJ2-5 and V is TRBV7-2, with 11 bases fitting TRBD1. Unmatched junction bases numbered 10, after V lost 2 bases and J lost 5 bases. This CDR3 is 17 amino acids long. Germline CDR1 SGHTA, CDR2 FQGNSA. This chain's CDR3 is CASSLHGRTGGSETQYF. DNA of the CDR3: TGTGCCAGCAGCTTACACGGCAGGACAGGGGGCTCGGAGACCCAGTACTTC.

This clone showed up just a few times. The rearrangement joins TRBV7-3 to TRBJ1-3; 7 bases map to TRBD1. CDR3 size: 15 residues. Germline V gives CDR1 SGHTA, CDR2 FQGTGA. J lost 2 bases, V lost 2 bases, and 3 bases had no gene match. The CDR3 is CASSLRGQPGNTIYF. Written as DNA, the CDR3 is TGTGCCAGCAGCTTACGGGGACAGCCTGGAAACACCATATATTTT.

This clone has more than one count but fewer than ten. J is TRBJ1-1 and V is TRBV12-5, with unresolved D. The CDR3 runs to 14 residues. V lost 7 bases, J lost 1 base, and 13 bases lay in between. CDR1 is LGHNT, CDR2 FRNRAP, per germline. CDR3 protein: CASATRESNTEAFF. As DNA, the CDR3 is TGTGCTAGTGCCACCCGCGAGTCGAACACTGAAGCTTTCTTT.

On this clone itself: Distinct nucleotide sequences in the sample also encode this CDR3. V is TRBV11-1 and J is TRBJ1-1; D is unresolved. Germline V lookup: CDR1 SGHAT, CDR2 FQDESV (reference sequence). V shed 2 bases and J shed 1 base, with 5 bases lying between them. The CDR3 covers 13 residues. Here the CDR3 DNA reads TGTGCCAGCAGCTTATCCCGGAACACTGAAGCTTTCTTT. It codes for CASSLSRNTEAFF.

In this sample, this clone turned up a few times. The chain couples TRBV11-2 to TRBJ2-2, with 13 bases lining up with TRBD2. In germline, CDR1 is SGHAT, CDR2 FQNNGV. This CDR3 contains 18 residues. Losses at the gene ends were 5 bases for V and 0 bases for J; bases not matched to a gene: 6. The CDR3 sequence: CASSLRLAGGTNTGELFF. The CDR3 coding sequence is TGTGCCAGCAGCCTCCGACTAGCGGGGGGAACGAACACCGGGGAGCTGTTTTTT.

The rearrangement joins TRBV2 to TRBJ2-7; TRBD2 is a possible D gene (7 bases). Trimming removed 5 bases from V and 2 bases from J, with 10 bases in between. The CDR3 length is 13 residues. The germline V gene has CDR1 SNHLY and CDR2 FYNNEI. The CDR3 loop is CASSRGATYEQYF. The CDR3 nucleotides are TGTGCCAGCAGTCGGGGGGCAACCTACGAGCAGTACTTC.

This rearrangement joins TRBV19 to TRBJ1-6, with TRBD1 matching over 8 bases. V gave up 3 bases and J gave up 5 bases; unmatched junction bases: 6. Looked up from germline, CDR1 is LNHDA and CDR2 is SQIVND (reference sequence). The CDR3 runs to 16 residues. CDR3 bases: TGTGCCAGTAGTATTTGGCCAGGGGGCGATAATTCACCCCTCCACTTT. Translated: CASSIWPGGDNSPLHF.

CDR3 in DNA: TGTGCCAGCAGCTCTAGCGGATTTAGCACAGATACGCAGTATTTT. Protein sequence: CASSSSGFSTDTQYF. This chain links TRBV7-6 with TRBJ2-3, with 7 nucleotides matching TRBD2. J was trimmed by 0 bases and V by 4 bases; bases with no gene match: 4. CDR1 is SGHVS and CDR2 is FNYEAQ in the germline V gene. The CDR3 length is 15 residues.

As regards this clone: Lacking the conserved final phenylalanine or tryptophan, this CDR3 likely reflects a read error. The rearrangement uses TRBV12-5 and TRBJ1-2; D gene ambiguous. V lost 0 bases and J 6 bases, leaving 8 bases between the germline ends. Germline CDR1 reads LGHNT; CDR2 reads FRNRAP. The CDR3 covers 13 residues. The CDR3 spells CASGLVPGDGYTV. For the CDR3, the DNA is TGTGCTAGTGGTTTGGTACCCGGGGATGGCTACACCGTC.

Points on this clone: This probably arose from a read error, given a far larger clone one base away. The chain is built from TRBV29-1 and TRBJ2-7; perhaps TRBD1 as D (6 bases). The CDR3 covers 11 residues. Germline CDR1 reads SQVTM; CDR2 reads ANQGSEA. CDR3 protein: CRVGDNYEQYF. The DNA for the CDR3 is TGCAGAGTGGGGGACAACTACGAGCAGTACTTC.

A few counts support this clone. The V and J genes are TRBV19 and TRBJ1-4; D is ambiguous. The germline V and J ends were trimmed by 0 bases and 8 bases, with 13 bases remaining between them. The CDR3 has 15 amino acids. Germline V CDR1 and CDR2: LNHDA, SQIVND (reference sequence). The CDR3 here is CASSIDSTMGEKLFF. CDR3 nucleotide sequence: TGTGCCAGTAGTATAGATTCGACTATGGGAGAAAAACTGTTTTTT.

The V and J genes are TRBV2 and TRBJ2-5, with 7 bases lining up with TRBD2. Germline CDR1 SNHLY, CDR2 FYNNEI. This CDR3 is 16 amino acids long. Trimming removed 5 bases from V and 1 base from J; junction bases left unmatched: 10. DNA for the CDR3: TGTGCCAGCAGTACCTCGCGCCTAGCGGTCCAAGAGACCCAGTACTTC. Protein product: CASSTSRLAVQETQYF.

This chain joins TRBV7-9 and TRBJ2-7; 11 nucleotides line up with TRBD1. Germline V gives CDR1 SEHNR, CDR2 FQNEAQ (reference sequence). The CDR3 runs to 15 residues. V lost 4 bases, J lost 2 bases, and 4 bases stayed unmatched. CDR3 nucleotide sequence: TGTGCCAGCAGCTCCCCGGGACAGGGGGCCTACGAGCAGTACTTC. The encoded protein is CASSSPGQGAYEQYF.

The V gene is TRBV29-1, the J gene TRBJ1-4, with TRBD1 identical over 9 bases. V was clipped by 5 bases and J by 8 bases; unmatched bases: 6. In germline, CDR1 is SQVTM, CDR2 ANQGSEA. The CDR3 contains 13 residues. CDR3 loop: CSVSWTGEEKLFF. In DNA form, the CDR3 reads TGCAGCGTTAGTTGGACAGGGGAGGAAAAACTGTTTTTT. Complete variable domain (other parts from reference TRBV29-1 and TRBJ1-4): SAVISQKPSRDICQRGTSLTIQCQVDSQVTMMFWYRQQPGQSLTLIATANQGSEATYESGFVIDKFPISRPNLTFSTLTVSNMSPEDSSIYLCSVSWTGEEKLFFGSGTQLSVL.

The rearrangement joins TRBV5-1 to TRBJ2-7; 9 nucleotides agree with TRBD2. Germline lookup yields CDR1 SGHRS and CDR2 YFSETQ. V was pared by 3 bases and J by 1 base, with 5 bases of the junction left unmatched. CDR3 length: 15 residues. CDR3 protein: CASSSGTSFSYEQYF. In nucleotides, the CDR3 is TGCGCCAGCAGCTCCGGGACTAGCTTTTCCTACGAGCAGTACTTC. Using reference TRBV5-1 and TRBJ2-7 for the parts outside the CDR3, the full variable domain is KAGVTQTPRYLIKTRGQQVTLSCSPISGHRSVSWYQQTPGQGLQFLFEYFSETQRNKGNFPGRFSGRQFSNSRSEMNVSTLELGDSALYLCASSSGTSFSYEQYFGPGTRLTVT.

The chain couples TRBV11-3 to TRBJ2-1, with 7 bases fitting TRBD2. CDR1 SGHNT and CDR2 YENEEA come from the germline V gene. After removal of 1 base from V and 6 bases from J, the junction contained 3 bases not matched to a gene. The CDR3 loop spans 14 amino acids. The CDR3 bases are TGTGCCAGCAGCTTAGCCGGGGGGATCAATGAGCAGTTCTTC. This gives the protein CASSLAGGINEQFF.

This chain connects TRBV9 to TRBJ1-2; no firm D call. CDR1 is SGDLS and CDR2 is YYNGEE in the germline V gene. V was pared by 5 bases and J by 6 bases, with 14 bases between. The CDR3 runs to 13 residues. The CDR3 is CASSPNSEDGYTF. CDR3 nucleotide sequence: TGTGCCAGCAGTCCGAATTCTGAGGATGGCTACACCTTC.

This clone appeared a few times. The chain employs TRBV19 and TRBJ2-7; 9 bases match TRBD2. Germline V gene lookup returns CDR1 LNHDA and CDR2 SQIVND (reference sequence). J lost 2 bases, V lost 3 bases, and 5 bases had no gene match. CDR3 length: 15 amino acids. CDR3 loop: CASSMGTSYTYEQYF. DNA of the CDR3: TGTGCCAGTAGTATGGGGACTAGCTATACCTACGAGCAGTACTTC.

This clone has only a few counts. This rearrangement joins TRBV6-5 to TRBJ2-7; TRBD1 might be the D (5 bases). The V and J ends lost 0 bases and 5 bases respectively, with 14 bases between them. Germline V lookup: CDR1 MNHEY, CDR2 SVGAGI. This CDR3 comprises 15 residues. In DNA, the CDR3 is TGTGCCAGCAGTTACTCGCCAGGGTCTGTTAACGAGCAGTACTTC. Translation gives CASSYSPGSVNEQYF.

This clone was observed a few times. V is TRBV7-2 and J is TRBJ2-7; D remains unclear. V was trimmed by 0 bases and J by 1 base, leaving 7 bases between them. The CDR3 is 14 residues long. CDR1 is SGHTA and CDR2 is FQGNSA in the germline V gene. CDR3: CASSLALLSYEQYF. CDR3 sequence (DNA): TGTGCCAGCAGCTTAGCCCTCCTGTCCTACGAGCAGTACTTC.